The 25 T cell receptor beta chains reported below all come from one sample, sequenced in a study of cytomegalovirus exposure and HLA in healthy donors. Use of 60 Vbeta and 13 Jbeta primers characterized the PCR. TCRdb's copy holds only in-frame clones and misses some; the assay was immunoSEQ multiplex PCR. This table holds about 43,000 clones, around 62% found once. The sample consisted of PBMCs. The receptors shown here come from a human donor in good health.

The sample holds a few counts of this clone. The chain couples TRBV7-6 to TRBJ1-4; D is possibly TRBD1 (6 bases). The CDR3 has 17 residues. CDR1 is SGHVS and CDR2 is FNYEAQ in the germline V gene. V was clipped by 4 bases and J by 8 bases, with 23 bases between them. The CDR3 sequence is CASSYDGPQGGGEKLFF. The DNA for the CDR3 is TGTGCCAGCAGCTACGATGGGCCACAGGGCGGTGGGGAAAAACTGTTTTTT.

V is TRBV5-1 and J is TRBJ1-1; tentative D call: TRBD1 (6 bases). CDR1 and CDR2 from the germline V gene are SGHRS and YFSETQ. The V end lost 0 bases, the J end lost 1 base, and 19 bases lay between the germline ends. The CDR3 runs to 18 residues. Here the CDR3 DNA reads TGCGCCAGCAGCTTGGCCGGAGGAGGGGGGGCGACGAACACTGAAGCTTTCTTT. This translates into CASSLAGGGGATNTEAFF.

The chain employs TRBV5-8 and TRBJ1-4, with a possible D match to TRBD1 (5 bases). Germline loops: CDR1 SGHTS, CDR2 YDEGEE. This CDR3 is built from 16 residues. V was shortened by 0 bases and J by 4 bases, with 13 bases between the two germline ends. The CDR3 protein is CASSLGQGPFNEKLFF. The CDR3 nucleotides read TGTGCCAGCAGCTTGGGGCAGGGCCCTTTTAATGAAAAACTGTTTTTT. Using reference TRBV5-8 and TRBJ1-4 for the parts outside the CDR3, the full variable domain is EAGVTQSPTHLIKTRGQQATLRCSPISGHTSVYWYQQALGLGLQFLLWYDEGEERNRGNFPPRFSGRQFPNYSSELNVNALELEDSALYLCASSLGQGPFNEKLFFGSGTQLSVL.

The chain recombines TRBV29-1 with TRBJ1-1; D not resolved. The CDR3 spans 13 residues. The ends were cut back, 1 base at V and 3 bases at J, with 9 bases in the middle. CDR1 is SQVTM and CDR2 is ANQGSEA in the germline V gene. The CDR3 reads CSVEAHRHTEAFF. The CDR3 region has the DNA TGCAGCGTTGAAGCGCACAGACACACTGAAGCTTTCTTT. The full variable domain, its missing parts supplied by reference TRBV29-1 and TRBJ1-1, is SAVISQKPSRDICQRGTSLTIQCQVDSQVTMMFWYRQQPGQSLTLIATANQGSEATYESGFVIDKFPISRPNLTFSTLTVSNMSPEDSSIYLCSVEAHRHTEAFFGQGTRLTVV.

The rearrangement uses TRBV11-2 and TRBJ1-2; 7 bases are a match to TRBD1. This CDR3 comprises 14 residues. CDR1 SGHAT and CDR2 FQNNGV come from the germline V gene. The V gene end was trimmed by 5 bases and the J gene end by 4 bases; junction bases not matched to a gene: 7. The CDR3 region has the DNA TGTGCCAGCAGCCCGGACAGGTGGGGCTATGGCTACACCTTC. It yields the protein CASSPDRWGYGYTF. The variable domain in full, with the rest retrieved from reference TRBV11-2 and TRBJ1-2, is EAGVAQSPRYKIIEKRQSVAFWCNPISGHATLYWYQQILGQGPKLLIQFQNNGVVDDSQLPKDRFSAERLKGVDSTLKIQPAKLEDSAVYLCASSPDRWGYGYTFGSGTRLTVV.

There are a few counts of this clone. This chain's CDR3 is CSVDLASGSSYNEQFF. Written as DNA, the CDR3 is TGCAGCGTTGACCTGGCTTCGGGGAGCTCCTACAATGAGCAGTTCTTC. V usage is TRBV29-1 and J usage is TRBJ2-1, with D possibly being TRBD2 (5 bases). Germline V gene lookup returns CDR1 SQVTM and CDR2 ANQGSEA. V lost 3 bases and J lost 0, with 15 bases in between. This CDR3 is 16 amino acids long.

V and J are TRBV30 and TRBJ1-6; D is unclear. V lost 7 bases to trimming and J lost 4 bases, with 17 bases between them. This CDR3 has 15 amino acids. CDR1 is GTSNPN and CDR2 is SVGIG in the germline V gene (reference sequence). The CDR3 DNA follows: TGTGCCTTAATGTCGGGGTCCTGGTATAATTCACCCCTCCACTTT. Translating gives CALMSGSWYNSPLHF.

CDR3 loop: CASSLAGGSGELFF. The CDR3 nucleotides read TGCGCCAGCAGCTTGGCGGGCGGGTCCGGGGAGCTGTTTTTT. The chain couples TRBV5-1 to TRBJ2-2; maybe TRBD2 (5 bases). The ends were cut back, 0 bases at V and 6 bases at J, with 9 bases in the middle. The CDR3 loop spans 14 amino acids. Germline V gene sequence: CDR1 SGHRS, CDR2 YFSETQ.

CDR3: CASKGQGAIGELFF. CDR3 DNA: TGTGCCAGCAAGGGACAGGGGGCTATCGGGGAGCTGTTTTTT. This chain uses TRBV2 with TRBJ2-2, with 12 bases aligning to TRBD1. The CDR3 totals 14 residues. Losses at the gene ends were 7 bases for V and 7 bases for J; bases not matched to a gene: 4. Looked up from germline, CDR1 is SNHLY and CDR2 is FYNNEI. Variable domain in full (rest from reference TRBV2 and TRBJ2-2): EPEVTQTPSHQVTQMGQEVILRCVPISNHLYFYWYRQILGQKVEFLVSFYNNEISEKSEIFDDQFSVERPDGSNFTLKIRSTKLEDSAMYFCASKGQGAIGELFFGEGSRLTVL.

The chain is built from TRBV25-1 and TRBJ2-1, with 12 bases matching TRBD2. The V gene end was trimmed by 7 bases and the J gene end by 5 bases; junction bases not matched to a gene: 3. CDR1 is MGHDK and CDR2 is SYGVNS in the germline V gene. The CDR3 is made up of 14 amino acids. DNA for the CDR3: TGTGCCAGCACCCTAGCGGGGGGGAACAATGAGCAGTTCTTC. Residues: CASTLAGGNNEQFF.

The CDR3 region has the DNA TGCGCCAGCAGCCAAGGGGAGAGGGTAGACACTGAAGCTTTCTTT. Amino acids: CASSQGERVDTEAFF. This sequence joins TRBV4-1 and TRBJ1-1; D ambiguous. The V end lost 1 base, the J end lost 3 bases, and 12 bases lay between the germline ends. CDR3 length: 15 residues. Germline V gene sequence: CDR1 MGHRA, CDR2 YSYEKL.

This clone was detected a few times. The gene calls are TRBV10-3 and TRBJ1-5; perhaps TRBD1 as D (6 bases). The ends were cut back, 10 bases at V and 1 base at J, with 17 bases in the middle. This CDR3 region has 15 residues. Germline lookup yields CDR1 ENHRY and CDR2 SYGVKD. The CDR3 coding sequence is TGTGCCAGACCATCGGGACATAGAAGCAATCAGCCCCAGCATTTT. As protein: CARPSGHRSNQPQHF.

V usage is TRBV5-1 and J usage is TRBJ1-3; the D gene is possibly TRBD1 (6 bases). Trimming left V 4 bases short and J 8 bases short, with 16 bases between. Germline V gene data show CDR1 as SGHRS and CDR2 as YFSETQ. The CDR3 has 14 amino acids. In DNA form, the CDR3 reads TGCGCCAGCAGCACAGGGACATATCCAGACACCATATATTTT. Amino acid sequence: CASSTGTYPDTIYF. The entire variable domain, with the rest obtained from reference TRBV5-1 and TRBJ1-3, is as follows: KAGVTQTPRYLIKTRGQQVTLSCSPISGHRSVSWYQQTPGQGLQFLFEYFSETQRNKGNFPGRFSGRQFSNSRSEMNVSTLELGDSALYLCASSTGTYPDTIYFGEGSWLTVV.

V and J are TRBV2 and TRBJ1-1; 7 nucleotides align to TRBD1. The V gene end was trimmed by 6 bases and the J gene end by 5 bases; junction bases not matched to a gene: 12. Germline V gene lookup returns CDR1 SNHLY and CDR2 FYNNEI. This CDR3 region has 15 residues. The CDR3 DNA is TGTGCCAGCAGCGCCAATAAAGGGGGCCGAACTGAAGCTTTCTTT. As protein: CASSANKGGRTEAFF.

A few counts support this clone. The V and J genes are TRBV30 and TRBJ2-3; tentatively, D is TRBD1 (5 bases). This CDR3 is 14 amino acids long. Germline CDR1 and CDR2: GTSNPN and SVGIG (reference sequence). The germline V and J ends were trimmed by 8 bases and 6 bases, with 21 bases remaining between them. The CDR3 here is CASRQGPAGDTQYF. CDR3 coding DNA: TGTGCCAGTAGGCAGGGCCCGGCCGGGGATACGCAGTATTTT.

This clone was counted a few times. This chain links TRBV30 with TRBJ2-7; TRBD1 aligns across 8 bases. V lost 5 bases and J lost 6; bases outside the gene matches: 12. The CDR3 has 14 residues. The germline gives CDR1 GTSNPN, CDR2 SVGIG (reference sequence). Here the CDR3 DNA reads TGTGCCTGGGGACAGGGATGGAACGTCGGCGAGCAGTACTTC. Translating gives CAWGQGWNVGEQYF.

As concerns this clone: Other DNA sequences from this sample encode an identical CDR3 as well. The V gene is TRBV10-1, the J gene TRBJ1-6; D is unclear. V lost 6 bases and J lost 0, with 3 bases in between. The length of the CDR3 is 13 residues. Germline V lookup: CDR1 WNHNN, CDR2 SYGVQD (reference sequence). CDR3 DNA sequence: TGCGCCAGCAGGAGCTCCTATAATTCACCCCTCCACTTT. Protein product: CASRSSYNSPLHF.

The J gene is TRBJ2-7, the V gene TRBV9, with 8 bases fitting TRBD1. The germline V gene encodes CDR1 SGDLS and CDR2 YYNGEE. This CDR3 is built from 14 residues. J gave up 9 bases and V 1 base, and 9 bases lay outside the gene matches. CDR3 protein: CASSVTGQGDAQYF. The CDR3 nucleotides are TGTGCCAGCAGCGTAACAGGACAGGGAGACGCGCAGTACTTC.

In its sample, this clone was seen a few times. V is TRBV7-9 and J is TRBJ2-1, with TRBD1 as a possible D gene (6 bases). The CDR3 has 14 amino acids. V lost 2 bases, J lost 4 bases, and 9 bases lay in between. Germline CDR1 SEHNR, CDR2 FQNEAQ (reference sequence). CDR3 coding DNA: TGTGCCAGCAGCTTATCGGACAGTTACAATGAGCAGTTCTTC. Its translation is CASSLSDSYNEQFF.

The rearrangement links TRBV27 to TRBJ1-1; no definite D call. V was cut by 3 bases and J by 0 bases, with 5 bases left in between. The length of the CDR3 is 13 residues. Germline V gene lookup returns CDR1 MNHEY and CDR2 SMNVEV (reference sequence). The CDR3 DNA is TGTGCCAGCAGTTTGTCAGTGAACACTGAAGCTTTCTTT. This encodes CASSLSVNTEAFF.

The chain couples TRBV5-1 to TRBJ1-4; D not resolved. Trimming left V 0 bases short and J 4 bases short, with 10 bases between. This CDR3 comprises 15 residues. The V gene's germline CDR1 is SGHRS and CDR2 YFSETQ. CDR3: CASSLGPRNNEKLFF. DNA of the CDR3: TGCGCCAGCAGCTTGGGTCCGAGAAATAATGAAAAACTGTTTTTT.

In its sample, this clone was seen a few times. The chain has TRBV4-3 and TRBJ1-4, with D unclear. Trimming stripped 4 bases from V and 7 bases from J, with 16 bases between. The CDR3 is made up of 15 amino acids. Germline CDR1 LGHNA, CDR2 YSLEER. CDR3 sequence reads: CASSPLRSSGEKLFF. DNA of the CDR3: TGCGCCAGCAGCCCTCTCCGTTCGTCGGGTGAAAAACTGTTTTTT.

The V call is TRBV6-4, the J call TRBJ1-6; a weak D match, TRBD1 (6 bases). The CDR3 loop spans 16 amino acids. Trimming took 0 bases from V and 6 from J, leaving 12 bases between them. The germline V gene has CDR1 MRHNA and CDR2 SNTAGT. For the CDR3, the DNA is TGTGCCAGCAGTGACTCGAGGGGGTTACCTAATTCACCCCTCCACTTT. It yields the protein CASSDSRGLPNSPLHF.

The sample holds a few counts of this clone. This sequence joins TRBV5-6 and TRBJ1-6, with D perhaps matching TRBD1 (6 bases). The V end was cut by 4 bases, the J end by 6 bases, with 8 bases between. From germline, CDR1 is SGHDT and CDR2 YYEEEE. The CDR3 is 13 residues long. CDR3 sequence reads: CASSGQTNSPLHF. CDR3 sequence (DNA): TGTGCCAGCAGCGGACAGACTAATTCACCCCTCCACTTT.

V usage is TRBV2 and J usage is TRBJ2-5, with TRBD2 as a possible D gene (5 bases). The germline gives CDR1 SNHLY, CDR2 FYNNEI. CDR3 size: 14 residues. The V end lost 3 bases, the J end lost 0 bases, and 8 bases lay between the germline ends. As DNA, the CDR3 is TGTGCCAGCAGTGACCGAGGGTACCAAGAGACCCAGTACTTC. It codes for CASSDRGYQETQYF.